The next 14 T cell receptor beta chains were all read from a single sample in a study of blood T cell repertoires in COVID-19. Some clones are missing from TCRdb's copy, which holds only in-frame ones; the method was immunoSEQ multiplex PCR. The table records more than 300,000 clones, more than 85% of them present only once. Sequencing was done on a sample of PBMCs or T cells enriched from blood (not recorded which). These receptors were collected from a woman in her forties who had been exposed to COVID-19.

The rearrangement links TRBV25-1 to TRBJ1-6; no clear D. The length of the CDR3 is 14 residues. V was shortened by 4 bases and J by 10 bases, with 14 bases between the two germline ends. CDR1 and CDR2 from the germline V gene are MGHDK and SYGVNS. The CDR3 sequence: CASSGEGLGSPLHF. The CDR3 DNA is TGTGCCAGCAGTGGGGAGGGTCTAGGCTCACCCCTCCACTTT.

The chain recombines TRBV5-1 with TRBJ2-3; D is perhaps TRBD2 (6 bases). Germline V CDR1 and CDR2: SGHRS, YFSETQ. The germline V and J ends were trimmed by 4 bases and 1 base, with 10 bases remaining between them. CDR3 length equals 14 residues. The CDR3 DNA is TGCGCCAGCAGCGCTAGCGCGGGCACAGATACGCAGTATTTT. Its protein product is CASSASAGTDTQYF.

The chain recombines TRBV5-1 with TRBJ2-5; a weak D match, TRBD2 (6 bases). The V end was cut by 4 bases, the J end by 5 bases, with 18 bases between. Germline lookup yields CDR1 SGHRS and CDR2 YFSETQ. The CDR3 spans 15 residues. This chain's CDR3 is CASSVDGRPVETQYF. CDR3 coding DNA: TGCGCCAGCAGCGTGGACGGGAGACCAGTGGAGACCCAGTACTTC.

DNA of the CDR3: TGTGCCAGCACTACCAGGGGGACTGGAAACACCATATATTTT. This sequence encodes CASTTRGTGNTIYF. This chain links TRBV6-5 with TRBJ1-3; 7 nucleotides agree with TRBD1. After removal of 7 bases from V and 2 bases from J, the junction contained 5 bases not matched to a gene. Germline V gives CDR1 MNHEY, CDR2 SVGAGI. The CDR3 extends over 14 amino acids.

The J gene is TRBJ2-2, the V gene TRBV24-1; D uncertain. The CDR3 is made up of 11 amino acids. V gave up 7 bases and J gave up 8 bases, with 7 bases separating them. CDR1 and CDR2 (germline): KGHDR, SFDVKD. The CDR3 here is CATSQVGELFF. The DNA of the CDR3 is TGTGCCACCAGCCAGGTGGGGGAGCTGTTTTTT.

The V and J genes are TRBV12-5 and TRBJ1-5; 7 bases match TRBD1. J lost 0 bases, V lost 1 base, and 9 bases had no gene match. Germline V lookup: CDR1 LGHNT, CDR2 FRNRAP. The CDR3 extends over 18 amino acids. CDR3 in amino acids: CASGLASKQGPSNQPQHF. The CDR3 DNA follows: TGTGCTAGTGGTTTGGCCTCCAAACAGGGGCCTAGCAATCAGCCCCAGCATTTT.

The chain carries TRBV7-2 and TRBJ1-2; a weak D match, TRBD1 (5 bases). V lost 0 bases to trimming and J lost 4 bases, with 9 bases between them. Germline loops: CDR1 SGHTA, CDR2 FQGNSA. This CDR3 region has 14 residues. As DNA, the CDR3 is TGTGCCAGCAGCTTAGCAGGGGTCAGCTATGGCTACACCTTC. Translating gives CASSLAGVSYGYTF.

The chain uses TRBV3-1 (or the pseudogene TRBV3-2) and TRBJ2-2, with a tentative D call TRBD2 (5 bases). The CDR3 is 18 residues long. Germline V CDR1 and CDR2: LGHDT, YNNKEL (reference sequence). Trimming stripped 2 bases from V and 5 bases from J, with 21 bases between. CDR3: CASSQLRWTVPATGELFF. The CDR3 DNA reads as TGTGCCAGCAGCCAACTTCGGTGGACTGTTCCTGCTACCGGGGAGCTGTTTTTT.

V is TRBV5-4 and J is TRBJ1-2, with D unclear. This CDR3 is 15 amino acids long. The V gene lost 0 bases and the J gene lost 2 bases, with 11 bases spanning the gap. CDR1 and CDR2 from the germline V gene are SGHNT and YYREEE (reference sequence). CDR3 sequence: CASSLDGAKNYGYTF. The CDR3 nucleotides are TGTGCCAGCAGCTTGGACGGAGCGAAAAACTATGGCTACACCTTC.

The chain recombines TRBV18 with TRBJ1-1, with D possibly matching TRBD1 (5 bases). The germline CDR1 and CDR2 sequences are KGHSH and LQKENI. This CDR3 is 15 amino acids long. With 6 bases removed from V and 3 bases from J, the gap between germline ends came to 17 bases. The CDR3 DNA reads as TGTGCCAGCTCCAAGGGAAGGGGTACAGACACTGAAGCTTTCTTT. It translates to CASSKGRGTDTEAFF.

CDR3 in amino acids: CASSLVSGSQETQYF. As DNA, the CDR3 is TGTGCCAGCAGCTTAGTGTCGGGATCCCAAGAGACCCAGTACTTC. This chain connects TRBV13 to TRBJ2-5, with a possible D match to TRBD2 (5 bases). With 1 base removed from V and 1 base from J, the gap between germline ends came to 10 bases. The CDR3 loop spans 15 amino acids. Germline assignment: CDR1 PRHDT and CDR2 FYEKMQ (reference sequence). The whole variable domain, remainder taken from reference TRBV13 and TRBJ2-5, is AAGVIQSPRHLIKEKRETATLKCYPIPRHDTVYWYQQGPGQDPQFLISFYEKMQSDKGSIPDRFSAQQFSDYHSELNMSSLELGDSALYFCASSLVSGSQETQYFGPGTRLLVL.

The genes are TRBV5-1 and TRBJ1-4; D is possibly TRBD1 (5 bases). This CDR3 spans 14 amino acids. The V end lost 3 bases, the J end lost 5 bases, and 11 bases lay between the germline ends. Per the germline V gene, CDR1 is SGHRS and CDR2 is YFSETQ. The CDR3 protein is CASSSGGRNEKLFF. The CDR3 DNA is TGCGCCAGCAGCTCTGGGGGGAGAAATGAAAAACTGTTTTTT.

The CDR3 DNA reads TGTGCCAGCAGCTCTCGGCGGGGGCCTTCCTACGAGCAGTACTTC. Protein: CASSSRRGPSYEQYF. This chain links TRBV13 with TRBJ2-7, with a possible D match to TRBD2 (7 bases). CDR3 length equals 15 residues. V lost 4 bases and J lost 1, with 14 bases in between. Germline V gene data show CDR1 as PRHDT and CDR2 as FYEKMQ (reference sequence). The variable domain in full, completed from reference TRBV13 and TRBJ2-7, reads AAGVIQSPRHLIKEKRETATLKCYPIPRHDTVYWYQQGPGQDPQFLISFYEKMQSDKGSIPDRFSAQQFSDYHSELNMSSLELGDSALYFCASSSRRGPSYEQYFGPGTRLTVT.

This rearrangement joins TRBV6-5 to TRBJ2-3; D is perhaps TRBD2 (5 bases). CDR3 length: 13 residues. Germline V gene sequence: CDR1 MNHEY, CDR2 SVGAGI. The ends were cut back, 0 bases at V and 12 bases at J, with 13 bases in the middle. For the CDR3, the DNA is TGTGCCAGCAGTTACTCGAGGGAAGCTGCACAGTATTTT. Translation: CASSYSREAAQYF.